These 10 T cell receptor beta chains originate from one sample sequenced in a study of T cell changes during pregnancy in multiple sclerosis. The data were produced by immunoSEQ multiplex PCR, yet TCRdb's version contains in-frame clones alone and is incomplete. Among about 40,000 clones listed, approximately 89% were seen once. The sequenced sample was CD4+ T cells from peripheral blood mononuclear cells, obtained in the first trimester of pregnancy. The receptor source for this set is a female donor with multiple sclerosis, enrolled in a pregnancy study.

The CDR3 DNA reads TGTGCCAGCAGCTTGGACGGCGGGAGGTACGAGCAGTACTTC. It codes for CASSLDGGRYEQYF. The gene calls are TRBV5-4 and TRBJ2-7; TRBD2 matches at 8 bases. Per germline, CDR1 SGHNT and CDR2 YYREEE (reference sequence). The CDR3 runs 14 residues. The J segment lost 4 bases and the V segment lost 0 bases, leaving 3 bases of the junction unmatched.

The CDR3 nucleotides are TGTGCCAGCAGTCCGGTTGGAGCGGGAGTAGAGACCCAGTACTTC. Protein: CASSPVGAGVETQYF. The V call is TRBV28, the J call TRBJ2-5, with 8 bases lining up with TRBD2. After removal of 5 bases from V and 4 bases from J, the junction contained 9 bases not matched to a gene. The germline V gene has CDR1 MDHEN and CDR2 SYDVKM. The CDR3 is 15 residues long.

This chain links TRBV5-1 with TRBJ1-4; D perhaps matches TRBD1 (5 bases). Trimming removed 0 bases from V and 5 bases from J, with 14 bases in between. Germline CDR1 is SGHRS and CDR2 is YFSETQ. The CDR3 sequence is 16 residues long. CDR3 DNA sequence: TGCGCCAGCAGCTTGGCCGGTGGGGCGACAAATGAAAAACTGTTTTTT. It encodes CASSLAGGATNEKLFF.

The chain is built from TRBV30 and TRBJ1-1, with a weak D call TRBD1 (5 bases). Germline V gene lookup returns CDR1 GTSNPN and CDR2 SVGIG (reference sequence). The V end was cut by 0 bases, the J end by 10 bases, with 15 bases between. The CDR3 runs to 13 residues. The CDR3 sequence is CAWSVLGEGVAFF. The DNA for the CDR3 is TGTGCCTGGAGTGTACTAGGGGAGGGTGTAGCTTTCTTT.

The chain is built from TRBV4-3 and TRBJ1-2; D is perhaps TRBD1 (5 bases). Trimming took off 0 bases at V and 5 bases at J, with 16 bases between the two ends. This CDR3 is 16 amino acids long. Germline V CDR1 and CDR2: LGHNA, YSLEER. DNA of the CDR3: TGCGCCAGCAGCCAAGACGGGGCCCCGGCGGGATATGGCTACACCTTC. This gives the protein CASSQDGAPAGYGYTF.

The chain couples TRBV5-1 to TRBJ2-3; 10 nucleotides agree with TRBD2. This CDR3 is 17 amino acids long. Germline V gene lookup returns CDR1 SGHRS and CDR2 YFSETQ. V lost 4 bases and J lost 1; bases outside the gene matches: 9. The CDR3 reads CASSPAAGTSGTDTQYF. The CDR3 DNA reads TGCGCCAGCAGCCCCGCCGCCGGGACTAGCGGCACAGATACGCAGTATTTT.

The V and J genes are TRBV19 and TRBJ2-2; 8 positions agree with TRBD2. Germline CDR1 and CDR2: LNHDA and SQIVND (reference sequence). CDR3 length: 15 residues. The ends lost 5 bases at V and 0 bases at J; junction bases unmatched: 2. CDR3 amino acids: CASSAGLANTGELFF. Written as DNA, the CDR3 is TGTGCCAGTAGTGCGGGACTAGCGAACACCGGGGAGCTGTTTTTT. The complete variable domain, with remaining parts taken from reference TRBV19 and TRBJ2-2, reads DGGITQSPKYLFRKEGQNVTLSCEQNLNHDAMYWYRQDPGQGLRLIYYSQIVNDFQKGDIAEGYSVSREKKESFPLTVTSAQKNPTAFYLCASSAGLANTGELFFGEGSRLTVL.

This sequence joins TRBV29-1 and TRBJ1-2, with D unclear. V gave up 0 bases and J gave up 7 bases, with 9 bases separating them. This CDR3 spans 12 amino acids. The germline V gene has CDR1 SQVTM and CDR2 ANQGSEA. The CDR3: CSVEEERSGYTF. In DNA, the CDR3 is TGCAGCGTTGAAGAGGAGCGGAGTGGCTACACCTTC. Full variable domain (rest looked up from reference TRBV29-1 and TRBJ1-2): SAVISQKPSRDICQRGTSLTIQCQVDSQVTMMFWYRQQPGQSLTLIATANQGSEATYESGFVIDKFPISRPNLTFSTLTVSNMSPEDSSIYLCSVEEERSGYTFGSGTRLTVV.

The V gene is TRBV29-1, the J gene TRBJ2-1; 10 bases match TRBD2. Looked up from germline, CDR1 is SQVTM and CDR2 is ANQGSEA. The CDR3 spans 13 residues. V was clipped by 1 base and J by 14 bases; unmatched bases: 8. The CDR3 is CSVEVTSGKVEFF. As DNA, the CDR3 is TGCAGCGTTGAAGTAACTAGCGGGAAGGTGGAGTTCTTC.

J is TRBJ2-7 and V is TRBV6-5; 8 bases are shared with TRBD2. V dropped 6 bases and J dropped 1; count of bases not matched to a gene: 5. The CDR3 extends over 14 amino acids. CDR1 is MNHEY, CDR2 SVGAGI, per germline. This CDR3 reads CASRASGGSYEQYF. CDR3 sequence (DNA): TGTGCCAGCAGGGCCAGCGGGGGTTCCTACGAGCAGTACTTC.